This TCR beta chain came from a study of blood T cells in healthy people across ages. In the study overall: Template-switching capture recovered about one barcoded beta molecule per two T cells.

This clonotype was seen more than once but under ten times. PCR was performed a second time for roughly 7 to 12 cycles using a sample-barcoded 5' primer and a J-beta primer mix. From the 5' RACE reads, TCRdb called clonotypes with MiXCR, one entry per CDR3 protein. The sample gives 500,000 to 600,000 distinct CDR3 sequences, approximately 25% of which show up once; about 18% is in the top ten. With 1 base removed from V and 3 bases from J, the gap between germline ends came to 6 bases. From germline, CDR1 is SNHLY and CDR2 FYNNEI. The CDR3 has 13 residues. The gene calls are TRBV2 and TRBJ2-5; D is ambiguous. This TCR was recovered from a woman in her 70s in good health. Sequencing used blood. CDR3 amino acids: CASSEVGKETQYF. The CDR3 DNA reads TGTGCCAGCAGTGAAGTTGGTAAAGAGACCCAGTACTTC. Full variable domain (rest looked up from reference TRBV2 and TRBJ2-5): EPEVTQTPSHQVTQMGQEVILRCVPISNHLYFYWYRQILGQKVEFLVSFYNNEISEKSEIFDDQFSVERPDGSNFTLKIRSTKLEDSAMYFCASSEVGKETQYFGPGTRLLVL.